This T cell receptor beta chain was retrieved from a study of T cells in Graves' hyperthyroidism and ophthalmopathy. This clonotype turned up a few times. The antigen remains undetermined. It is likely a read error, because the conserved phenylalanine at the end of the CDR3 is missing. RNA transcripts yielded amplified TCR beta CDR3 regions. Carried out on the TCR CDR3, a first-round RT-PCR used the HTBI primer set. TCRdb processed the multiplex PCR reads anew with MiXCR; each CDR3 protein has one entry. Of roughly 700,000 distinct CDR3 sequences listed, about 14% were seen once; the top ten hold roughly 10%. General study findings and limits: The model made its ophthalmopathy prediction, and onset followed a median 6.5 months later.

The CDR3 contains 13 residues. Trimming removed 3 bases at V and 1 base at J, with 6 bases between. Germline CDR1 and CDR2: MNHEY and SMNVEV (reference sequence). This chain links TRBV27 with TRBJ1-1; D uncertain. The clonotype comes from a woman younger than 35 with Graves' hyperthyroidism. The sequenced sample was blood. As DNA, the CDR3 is TGTGCCAGCAGTTTCGTGGGGAACACTGAAGCTTTCTCT. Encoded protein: CASSFVGNTEAFS.